This TCR beta chain was identified in a study of beta chain features in type 1 diabetes. General study points: In cDNA sequencing, cells with high TCR expression could be over-represented. Equally in patients and controls, PCR might preferentially amplify shorter templates. Patients' naive, central memory and Treg TCRB repertoires seemed closer to one another than those of healthy donors.

Of note for this clone: No antigen is known for it.

Via the markers CD45RO/CCR7/CD25/CD127/CD95/CD27, stem cell-like memory, regulatory, central memory and naive CD4+ cells were sorted. Every isolated RNA sample was fully reverse transcribed, so sequencing captured expressed TCRB transcripts. Profiling relied on immunoSEQ multiplex PCR, and the TCRdb table lists in-frame clones only, not all of them. The data hold about 260,000 clones, with roughly 70% observed a single time. The CDR3 is 13 amino acids. CDR1 and CDR2 (germline): SGDLS, YYNGEE. Trimming cost V 2 bases and J 11 bases, with 16 bases left between them. The source is a man under 40 in good health. The chain couples TRBV9 to TRBJ1-1; perhaps TRBD1 as D (5 bases). Sequencing used naive CD4+ T cells from blood. CDR3 sequence reads: CASSVEPGRKAFF. The CDR3 DNA follows: TGTGCCAGCAGCGTCGAACCGGGACGAAAGGCTTTCTTT.